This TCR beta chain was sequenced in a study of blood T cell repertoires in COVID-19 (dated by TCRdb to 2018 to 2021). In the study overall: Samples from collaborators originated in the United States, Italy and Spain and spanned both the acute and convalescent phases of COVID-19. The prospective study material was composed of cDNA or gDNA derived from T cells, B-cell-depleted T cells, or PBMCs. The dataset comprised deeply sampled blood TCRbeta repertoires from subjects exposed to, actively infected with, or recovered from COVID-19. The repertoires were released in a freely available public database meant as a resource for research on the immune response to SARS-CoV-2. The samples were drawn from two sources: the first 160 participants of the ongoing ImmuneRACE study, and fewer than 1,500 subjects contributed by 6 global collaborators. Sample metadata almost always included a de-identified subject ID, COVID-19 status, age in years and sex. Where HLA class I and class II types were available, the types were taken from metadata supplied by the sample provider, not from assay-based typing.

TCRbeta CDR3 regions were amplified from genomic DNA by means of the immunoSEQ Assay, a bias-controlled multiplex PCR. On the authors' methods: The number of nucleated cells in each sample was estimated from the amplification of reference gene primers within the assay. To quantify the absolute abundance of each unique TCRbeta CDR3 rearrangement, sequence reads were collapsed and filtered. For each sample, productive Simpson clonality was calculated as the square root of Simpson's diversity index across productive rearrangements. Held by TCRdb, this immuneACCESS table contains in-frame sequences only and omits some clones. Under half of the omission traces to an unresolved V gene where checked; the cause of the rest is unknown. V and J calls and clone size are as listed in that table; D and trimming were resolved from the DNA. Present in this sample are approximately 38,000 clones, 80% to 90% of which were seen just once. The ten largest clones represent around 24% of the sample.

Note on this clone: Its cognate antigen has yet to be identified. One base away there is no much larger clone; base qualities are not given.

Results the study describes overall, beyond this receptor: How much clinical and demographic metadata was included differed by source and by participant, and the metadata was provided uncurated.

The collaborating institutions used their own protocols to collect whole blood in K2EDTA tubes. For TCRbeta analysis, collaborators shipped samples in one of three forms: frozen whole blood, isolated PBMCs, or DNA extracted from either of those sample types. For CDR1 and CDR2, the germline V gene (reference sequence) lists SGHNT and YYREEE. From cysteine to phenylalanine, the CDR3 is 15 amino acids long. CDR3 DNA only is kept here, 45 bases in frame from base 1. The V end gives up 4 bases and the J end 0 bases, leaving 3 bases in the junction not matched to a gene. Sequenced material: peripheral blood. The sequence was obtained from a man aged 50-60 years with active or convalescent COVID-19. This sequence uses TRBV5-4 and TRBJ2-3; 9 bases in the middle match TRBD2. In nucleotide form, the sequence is TGTGCCAGCAGCCCTAGCGGGACTAGCACAGATACGCAGTATTTT. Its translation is CASSPSGTSTDTQYF.